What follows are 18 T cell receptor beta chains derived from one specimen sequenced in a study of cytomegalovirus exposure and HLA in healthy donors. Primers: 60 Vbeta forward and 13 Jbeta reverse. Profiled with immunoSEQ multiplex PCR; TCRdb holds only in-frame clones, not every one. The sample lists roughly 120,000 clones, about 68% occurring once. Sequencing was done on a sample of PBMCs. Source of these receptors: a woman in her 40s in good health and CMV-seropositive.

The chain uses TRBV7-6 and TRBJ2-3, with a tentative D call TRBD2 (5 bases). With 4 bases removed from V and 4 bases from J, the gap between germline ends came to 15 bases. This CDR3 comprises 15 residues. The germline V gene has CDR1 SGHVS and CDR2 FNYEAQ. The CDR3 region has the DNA TGTGCCAGCAGCTCCACGCCCGGACTTGCAGATACGCAGTATTTT. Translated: CASSSTPGLADTQYF. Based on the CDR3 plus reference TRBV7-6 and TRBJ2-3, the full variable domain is GAGVSQSPRYKVTKRGQDVALRCDPISGHVSLYWYRQALGQGPEFLTYFNYEAQQDKSGLPNDRFSAERPEGSISTLTIQRTEQRDSAMYRCASSSTPGLADTQYFGPGTRLTVL.

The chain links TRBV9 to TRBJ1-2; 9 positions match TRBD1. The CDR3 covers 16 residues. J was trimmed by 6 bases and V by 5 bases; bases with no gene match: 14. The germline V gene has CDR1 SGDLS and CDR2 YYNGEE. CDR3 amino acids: CASRGGGTGSWDGYTF. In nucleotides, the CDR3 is TGTGCCAGCAGGGGTGGAGGGACAGGGAGTTGGGATGGCTACACCTTC.

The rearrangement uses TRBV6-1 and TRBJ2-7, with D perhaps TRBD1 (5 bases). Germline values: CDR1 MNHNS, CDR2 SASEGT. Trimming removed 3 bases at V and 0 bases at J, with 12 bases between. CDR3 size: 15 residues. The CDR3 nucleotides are TGTGCCAGCAGTGATGGGGCCCTGAACTCCTACGAGCAGTACTTC. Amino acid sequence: CASSDGALNSYEQYF.

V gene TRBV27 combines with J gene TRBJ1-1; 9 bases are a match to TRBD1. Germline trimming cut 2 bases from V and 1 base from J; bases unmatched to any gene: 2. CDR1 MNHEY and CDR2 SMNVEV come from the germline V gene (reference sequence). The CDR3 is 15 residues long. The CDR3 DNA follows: TGTGCCAGCAGTTTAGGGGGACAGGGGAACACTGAAGCTTTCTTT. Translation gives CASSLGGQGNTEAFF.

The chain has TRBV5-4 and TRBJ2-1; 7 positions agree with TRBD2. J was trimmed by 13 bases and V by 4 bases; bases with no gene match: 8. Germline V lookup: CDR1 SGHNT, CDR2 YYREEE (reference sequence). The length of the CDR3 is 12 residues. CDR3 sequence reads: CASSLGLERQFF. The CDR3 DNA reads TGTGCCAGCAGCCTAGGACTAGAGCGACAGTTCTTC.

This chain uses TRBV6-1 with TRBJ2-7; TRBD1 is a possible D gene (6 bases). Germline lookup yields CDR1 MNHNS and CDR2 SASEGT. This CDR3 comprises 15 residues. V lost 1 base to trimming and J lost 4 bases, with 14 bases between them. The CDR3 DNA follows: TGTGCCAGCAGTGAAGGGGGGCCGACCGAATACGAGCAGTACTTC. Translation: CASSEGGPTEYEQYF.

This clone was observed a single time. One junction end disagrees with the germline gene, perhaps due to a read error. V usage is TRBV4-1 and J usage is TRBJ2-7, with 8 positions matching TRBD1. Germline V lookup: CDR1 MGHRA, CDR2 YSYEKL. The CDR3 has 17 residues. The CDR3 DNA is TGCGCCAGCAGCCGACAATTGACAGGGGTTAGTTCCTGCGAGCAGTACTTC. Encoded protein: CASSRQLTGVSSCEQYF.

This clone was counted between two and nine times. CDR3 bases: TGTGCCAGCAGCCTTAGCGGGAGCTCCTACAATGAGCAGTTCTTC. It yields the protein CASSLSGSSYNEQFF. V and J are TRBV7-9 and TRBJ2-1, with TRBD2 identical over 9 bases. V trimming: 5 bases; J trimming: 0 bases; junction bases outside the gene matches: 2. Per germline, CDR1 SEHNR and CDR2 FQNEAQ (reference sequence). This CDR3 contains 15 residues.

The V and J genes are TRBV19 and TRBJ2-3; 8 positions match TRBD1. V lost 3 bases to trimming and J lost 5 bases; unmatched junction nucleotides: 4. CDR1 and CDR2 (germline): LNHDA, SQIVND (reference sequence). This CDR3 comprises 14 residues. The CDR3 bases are TGTGCCAGTAGTATTCAGGGGGCCGTAGATACGCAGTATTTT. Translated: CASSIQGAVDTQYF.

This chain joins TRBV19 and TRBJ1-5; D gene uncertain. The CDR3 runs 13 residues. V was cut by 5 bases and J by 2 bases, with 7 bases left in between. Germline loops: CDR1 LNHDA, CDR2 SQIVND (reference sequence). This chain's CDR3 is CASSVRGNQPQHF. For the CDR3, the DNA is TGTGCCAGTAGTGTAAGAGGCAATCAGCCCCAGCATTTT.

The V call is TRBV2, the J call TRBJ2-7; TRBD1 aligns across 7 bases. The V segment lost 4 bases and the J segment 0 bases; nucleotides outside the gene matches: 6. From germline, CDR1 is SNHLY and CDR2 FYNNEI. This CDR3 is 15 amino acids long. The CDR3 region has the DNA TGTGCCAGCAGTGTACCACAGGGGAGCTCCTACGAGCAGTACTTC. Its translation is CASSVPQGSSYEQYF. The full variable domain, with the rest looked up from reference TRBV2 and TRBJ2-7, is EPEVTQTPSHQVTQMGQEVILRCVPISNHLYFYWYRQILGQKVEFLVSFYNNEISEKSEIFDDQFSVERPDGSNFTLKIRSTKLEDSAMYFCASSVPQGSSYEQYFGPGTRLTVT.

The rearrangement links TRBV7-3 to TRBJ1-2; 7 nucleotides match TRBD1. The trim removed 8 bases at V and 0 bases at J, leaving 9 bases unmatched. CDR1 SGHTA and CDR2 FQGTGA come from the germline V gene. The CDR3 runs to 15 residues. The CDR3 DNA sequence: TGTGCCAGCCCAGGGGGTAACCTGGCTAACTATGGCTACACCTTC. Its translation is CASPGGNLANYGYTF.

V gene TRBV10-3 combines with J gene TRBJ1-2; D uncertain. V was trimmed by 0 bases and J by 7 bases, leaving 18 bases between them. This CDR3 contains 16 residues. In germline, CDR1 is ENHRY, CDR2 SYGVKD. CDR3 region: CAISESLAGSRGGYTF. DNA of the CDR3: TGTGCCATCAGTGAGTCGCTGGCCGGGTCCCGAGGTGGCTACACCTTC.

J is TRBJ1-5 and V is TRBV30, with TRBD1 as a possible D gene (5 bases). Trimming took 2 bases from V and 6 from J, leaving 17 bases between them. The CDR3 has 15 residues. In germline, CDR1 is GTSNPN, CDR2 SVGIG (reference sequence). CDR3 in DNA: TGTGCCTGGAGTCCCTCCCTGGGACTTCGTCAGCCCCAGCATTTT. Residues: CAWSPSLGLRQPQHF.

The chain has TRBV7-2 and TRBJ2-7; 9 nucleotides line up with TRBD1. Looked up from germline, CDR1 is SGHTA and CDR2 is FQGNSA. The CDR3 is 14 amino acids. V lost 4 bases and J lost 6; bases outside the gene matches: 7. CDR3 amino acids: CASSWTGAFVEQYF. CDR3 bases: TGTGCCAGCAGCTGGACAGGGGCCTTCGTCGAGCAGTACTTC.

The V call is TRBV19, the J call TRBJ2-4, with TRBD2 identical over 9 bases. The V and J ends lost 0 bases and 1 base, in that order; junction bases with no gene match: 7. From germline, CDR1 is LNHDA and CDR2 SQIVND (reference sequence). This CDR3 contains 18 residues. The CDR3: CASSIDRVAGAAKNIQYF. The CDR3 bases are TGTGCCAGTAGTATAGATCGGGTAGCGGGAGCGGCCAAAAACATTCAGTACTTC.

This chain's CDR3 is CASLDHQGMNEQFF. DNA of the CDR3: TGTGCCAGCCTCGATCACCAGGGCATGAATGAGCAGTTCTTC. The chain has TRBV19 and TRBJ2-1; D may be TRBD1 (5 bases). The germline V gene encodes CDR1 LNHDA and CDR2 SQIVND (reference sequence). The V gene lost 9 bases and the J gene lost 7 bases, with 19 bases spanning the gap. CDR3 size: 14 residues.

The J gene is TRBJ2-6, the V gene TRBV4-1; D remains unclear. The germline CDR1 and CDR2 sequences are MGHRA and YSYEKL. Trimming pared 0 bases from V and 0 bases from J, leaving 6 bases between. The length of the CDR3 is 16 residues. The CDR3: CASSQDLSSGANVLTF. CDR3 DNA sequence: TGCGCCAGCAGCCAAGATTTGAGCTCTGGGGCCAACGTCCTGACTTTC.